The T cell receptor (beta chain) described here comes from a study of CD8 T cells in ankylosing spondylitis. Findings and caveats of the study: Clones linked to disease were reported to show significant enrichment in matched ankylosing spondylitis synovial fluid.

On this clonotype itself: Antigen: not known.

Per germline, CDR1 KGHSH and CDR2 LQKENI. Trimming left V 2 bases short and J 2 bases short, with 17 bases between. This CDR3 spans 17 amino acids. TCRdb redid the calling of the 5' RACE reads with MiXCR, one entry per CDR3 protein. Of 100,000 to 150,000 distinct CDR3 sequences listed, around 9.3% are singletons. The V call is TRBV18, the J call TRBJ2-3; D is perhaps TRBD1 (5 bases). The source is a male donor with ankylosing spondylitis or in good health (not recorded which). Material: blood, either unsorted or a sorted T cell fraction (not recorded which). Here the CDR3 DNA reads TGTGCCAGCTCACCATCGGGCAGGGAAGCCTACACAGATACGCAGTATTTT. This codes for CASSPSGREAYTDTQYF.